The 10 T cell receptor beta chains given below trace back to one sample, sequenced in a study of blood T cell repertoires in COVID-19. Profiled with immunoSEQ multiplex PCR; TCRdb holds only in-frame clones, not every one. The sample lists some 450,000 clones; around nine tenths were seen once. The source material was peripheral blood. All receptors come from a man aged 18 to 29 with COVID-19, enrolled during active disease.

V and J are TRBV5-1 and TRBJ2-5, with D unresolved. Germline-derived CDR1 and CDR2 are SGHRS and YFSETQ. Trimming stripped 0 bases from V and 3 bases from J, with 18 bases between. This CDR3 region has 17 residues. The CDR3 nucleotides are TGCGCCAGCAGCTTGGACCCCCACTCACAGTTCGAAGAGACCCAGTACTTC. It yields the protein CASSLDPHSQFEETQYF.

This clone was found a few times. The rearrangement links TRBV7-3 to TRBJ1-1; D is uncertain. Trimming removed 0 bases from V and 1 base from J, with 3 bases in between. This CDR3 spans 13 amino acids. CDR1 and CDR2 (germline): SGHTA, FQGTGA. The CDR3 reads CASSLTQNTEAFF. For the CDR3, the DNA is TGTGCCAGCAGCTTAACACAGAACACTGAAGCTTTCTTT.

This chain joins TRBV19 and TRBJ1-5, with TRBD1 matching 8 bases. Trimming at V came to 8 bases and at J to 4 bases, leaving 7 bases not matched to a gene. CDR1 is LNHDA, CDR2 SQIVND, per germline (reference sequence). The CDR3 consists of 14 residues. The CDR3 here is CASSPGQANQPQHF. The CDR3 coding sequence is TGTGCCAGTTCTCCGGGACAGGCTAATCAGCCCCAGCATTTT.

The chain is built from TRBV19 and TRBJ1-1; D possibly corresponds to TRBD1 (6 bases). Trimming took 6 bases from V and 1 from J, leaving 9 bases between them. The CDR3 spans 13 residues. Germline loops: CDR1 LNHDA, CDR2 SQIVND (reference sequence). The CDR3 region is CASRPRGNTEAFF. For the CDR3, the DNA is TGTGCCAGTAGACCCAGGGGGAACACTGAAGCTTTCTTT.

The chain recombines TRBV7-2 with TRBJ2-5; 8 bases fit TRBD2. Germline CDR1 and CDR2: SGHTA and FQGNSA. The CDR3 consists of 14 residues. The ends lost 1 base at V and 5 bases at J; junction bases unmatched: 3. Written as DNA, the CDR3 is TGTGCCAGCAGCTTAGATGGCGGGGGGGAGACCCAGTACTTC. Translation: CASSLDGGGETQYF.

This clone came up a few times. This chain joins TRBV7-9 and TRBJ2-5; D is uncertain. Trimming removed 1 base at V and 1 base at J, with 7 bases between. Germline CDR1 and CDR2: SEHNR and FQNEAQ (reference sequence). The CDR3 is made up of 14 amino acids. DNA for the CDR3: TGTGCCAGCAGCTTAGTCGTCAGCCAAGAGACCCAGTACTTC. Translation gives CASSLVVSQETQYF. Complete variable domain (other parts from reference TRBV7-9 and TRBJ2-5): DTGVSQNPRHKITKRGQNVTFRCDPISEHNRLYWYRQTLGQGPEFLTYFQNEAQLEKSRLLSDRFSAERPKGSFSTLEIQRTEQGDSAMYLCASSLVVSQETQYFGPGTRLLVL.

V usage is TRBV5-4 and J usage is TRBJ2-1, with 11 nucleotides matching TRBD2. With 0 bases clipped from V and 5 bases from J, the junction kept 7 bases outside the gene matches. The CDR3 is made up of 17 amino acids. Germline lookup yields CDR1 SGHNT and CDR2 YYREEE (reference sequence). For the CDR3, the DNA is TGTGCCAGCAGCTTGGGCCTAGCGGGAGGTGGAGACAATGAGCAGTTCTTC. This sequence encodes CASSLGLAGGGDNEQFF.

J is TRBJ1-2 and V is TRBV27; 7 nucleotides agree with TRBD1. Germline loops: CDR1 MNHEY, CDR2 SMNVEV (reference sequence). This CDR3 contains 15 residues. Trimming at V came to 3 bases and at J to 0 bases, leaving 4 bases not matched to a gene. The CDR3 DNA is TGTGCCAGCAGTTTTTCCGGGACAGCTAACTATGGCTACACCTTC. It is translated as CASSFSGTANYGYTF.

The chain joins TRBV7-8 to TRBJ2-7, with 11 bases lining up with TRBD1. Trimming at V came to 5 bases and at J to 2 bases, leaving 5 bases not matched to a gene. The germline V gene has CDR1 SGHVS and CDR2 FQNEAQ. The CDR3 covers 15 residues. The CDR3 DNA sequence: TGTGCCAGCAGCCGCCGGGACAGGGGGGCCTACGAGCAGTACTTC. Translating it yields CASSRRDRGAYEQYF. Supplemented by reference TRBV7-8 and TRBJ2-7, the full variable domain reads GAGVSQSPRYKVAKRGQDVALRCDPISGHVSLFWYQQALGQGPEFLTYFQNEAQLDKSGLPSDRFFAERPEGSVSTLKIQRTQQEDSAVYLCASSRRDRGAYEQYFGPGTRLTVT.

The chain is built from TRBV11-2 and TRBJ2-7; D not certain. Germline V gene data show CDR1 as SGHAT and CDR2 as FQNNGV. The CDR3 contains 15 residues. V lost 0 bases and J 3 bases, leaving 12 bases between the germline ends. Here the CDR3 reads CASSLDLVEVYEQYF. As DNA, the CDR3 is TGTGCCAGCAGCTTAGATCTGGTAGAAGTCTACGAGCAGTACTTC.